Presented here are 3 T cell receptor beta chains from one specimen sequenced in a study of graft-versus-host responses after intestinal transplantation. Clones were sequenced by immunoSEQ multiplex PCR, and TCRdb holds only the in-frame ones, with some missing. The sample shows 75,000 to 100,000 clones, 90% of them seen only once. The sample in question was PBMCs, obtained approximately 420 days after intestinal transplant. Source of these receptors: a human patient who received an intestinal transplant, so some T cells may come from the graft donor.

V and J are TRBV11-3 and TRBJ1-3, with D possibly being TRBD1 (6 bases). Trimming took off 5 bases at V and 4 bases at J, with 9 bases between the two ends. The CDR3 consists of 13 residues. Looked up from germline, CDR1 is SGHNT and CDR2 is YENEEA. The CDR3 DNA reads TGTGCCAGCAGCCAGACAGGCGGAAACACCATATATTTT. It codes for CASSQTGGNTIYF.

This sequence joins TRBV7-9 and TRBJ1-2; 9 bases match TRBD1. The V segment lost 5 bases and the J segment 8 bases; nucleotides outside the gene matches: 9. The germline V gene has CDR1 SEHNR and CDR2 FQNEAQ (reference sequence). The CDR3 consists of 14 residues. The CDR3 spells CASSQKGQGGGYTF. DNA for the CDR3: TGTGCCAGCAGCCAAAAGGGACAGGGAGGCGGCTACACCTTC.

This chain joins TRBV2 and TRBJ2-7; D not resolved. CDR1 and CDR2 from the germline V gene are SNHLY and FYNNEI. The CDR3 length is 16 residues. The V and J ends lost 7 bases and 0 bases respectively, with 19 bases between them. This CDR3 reads CASNIGFGSSSYEQYF. The CDR3 region has the DNA TGTGCCAGCAACATTGGTTTCGGGTCCTCCTCCTACGAGCAGTACTTC.